This entry features one T cell receptor (beta chain) sequence. It lacks a known antigen. Within one base of it there is no much larger clone, and no base qualities were kept. RNA was extracted using the RNeasy kit, and about 0.5 to 1 ug of the RNA was reverse transcribed with random hexamers. The immunoSEQ multiplex PCR assay, which covers 54 Vbeta and 13 Jbeta segments, was used to amplify TCR beta CDR3 regions. To correct PCR amplification bias, a synthetic template baseline was used for both primer optimization and computational correction. Concerning the study's data processing: Reads were assigned to V, D and J genes according to IMGT and analyzed in immunoSEQ Analyzer, with only productive sequences retained. Clonality was computed as one minus Shannon entropy normalized by log2 of the number of productive unique sequences. Public and private clones were assessed among the 100 most prevalent clones of each patient and control. A clone was defined as Susac-specific if it was absent from the healthy and MS cohorts, from 1052 published viral clones and from other ImmuneACCESS disease sequences. Using fastp trimming at Q25 and MiXCR clonotype assembly, TCRdb reanalyzed the public sequencing data and kept in-frame beta chains. Entries are consolidated by CDR3 protein sequence, retaining the most common genes and DNA. These V and J calls are TCRdb output, not the study's own analysis. The sample table contains approximately 190,000 distinct CDR3 sequences; only one count was recorded for about 95% of them. The ten largest account for approximately 0.093% of the sample.

Peripheral blood CD8+ and CD4+ T cells from healthy donors, Susac syndrome patients and multiple sclerosis patients were profiled using high-throughput TCR beta sequencing. The multiple sclerosis controls were treatment-naive patients who had stable or active relapsing-remitting disease and met the revised McDonald criteria. Bulk CD8+ and CD4+ T cells were purified by magnetic negative isolation, while CD8+ TEMRA cells were enriched using FACS. Blood was drawn into EDTA tubes, processed within 24 hours, and PBMCs were isolated by density gradient centrifugation. PBMCs intended for TCR sequencing were cryopreserved in liquid nitrogen and thawed later in a water bath at 37 degrees C. The sorted or isolated CD4+, CD8+ and CD8+ TEMRA cells had a purity of 90% or higher. The sample comes from a study of CD8 T cells in Susac syndrome (dated by TCRdb to about 2019). Background for the entire study: Repertoire sequencing was used to test whether CD8+ T cell activation and differentiation in Susac syndrome was antigen driven. On the study overall, not on this receptor specifically: The number of individuals in the TCR sequencing and HLA analysis was recognized as being relatively small.

Looking up the germline V gene (reference sequence) yields CDR1 SEHNR and CDR2 FQNEAQ. The CDR3 numbers 14 residues from cysteine through phenylalanine. The CDR3 DNA has 42 bases and is translated from base 1. V drops 4 bases and J drops 0 bases, leaving 9 bases in between. The sequence derives from a human donor with multiple sclerosis. The source material was CD4+ T cells from PBMCs. In this chain, TRBV7-9 is recombined with TRBJ1-1; a tentative D match to TRBD1 spans 6 bases. This receptor carries the CDR3 CASSSHRVNTEAFF. In nucleotides, the sequence is TGTGCCAGCAGCTCCCACAGGGTGAACACTGAAGCTTTCTTT.